This T cell receptor (beta chain) was documented in a study of blood T cell repertoires in COVID-19. Study background: Samples of COVID-19 (acute and convalescent) were obtained from the United States, Italy and Spain. PBMCs, B-cell-depleted T cells, or T cells were the source of the cDNA or gDNA that made up the material.

How the authors handled the data: Estimation of nucleated cell counts was performed using reference gene primer amplification. Assay used: immunoSEQ multiplex PCR; TCRdb lists only in-frame clones, some missing. The V and J calls and clone size were taken over from that table, and D and trimming were inferred from the DNA. The sample has hundreds of thousands of clones; roughly 84% are singletons. Sequenced sample: peripheral blood. The origin of this receptor is a woman in her 50s with acute or convalescent COVID-19.

CDR3 sequence: CASSPIGTVSNQPQHF. Here the CDR3 DNA reads TGTGCCAGCAGCCCAATAGGGACAGTGAGCAATCAGCCCCAGCATTTT. The chain is built from TRBV7-2 and TRBJ1-5; 7 nucleotides align to TRBD1. The CDR3 runs to 16 residues. With V trimmed by 5 bases and J by 1 base, 8 bases remained unmatched. Germline V CDR1 and CDR2: SGHTA, FQGNSA.